This paragraph covers one T cell receptor beta chain sequence. The antigen remains unidentified. The data were obtained in a study of T cell responses to AZD1222 COVID-19 vaccine. Study-wide points: Across spike, vaccine-associated CD4 TCRs were found, dominant at 160-218 and 743-854.

The CDR3 is made up of 16 amino acids. CDR1 is MNHEY and CDR2 is SMNVEV in the germline V gene (reference sequence). V lost 6 bases to trimming and J lost 0 bases; unmatched junction nucleotides: 7. TCRdb's copy holds only in-frame clones and misses some; the assay was immunoSEQ multiplex PCR. Of about 56,000 clones detected, around nine tenths appear once; the ten largest clones hold approximately 14%. V is TRBV27 and J is TRBJ1-5; TRBD1 agrees at 8 bases. The receptor was derived from an adult in good health. The starting material was peripheral blood, obtained on day 0 of AZD1222 vaccination. The CDR3 loop reads CASSPDRGYSNQPQHF. CDR3 DNA sequence: TGTGCCAGCAGCCCTGACAGGGGATATAGCAATCAGCCCCAGCATTTT.